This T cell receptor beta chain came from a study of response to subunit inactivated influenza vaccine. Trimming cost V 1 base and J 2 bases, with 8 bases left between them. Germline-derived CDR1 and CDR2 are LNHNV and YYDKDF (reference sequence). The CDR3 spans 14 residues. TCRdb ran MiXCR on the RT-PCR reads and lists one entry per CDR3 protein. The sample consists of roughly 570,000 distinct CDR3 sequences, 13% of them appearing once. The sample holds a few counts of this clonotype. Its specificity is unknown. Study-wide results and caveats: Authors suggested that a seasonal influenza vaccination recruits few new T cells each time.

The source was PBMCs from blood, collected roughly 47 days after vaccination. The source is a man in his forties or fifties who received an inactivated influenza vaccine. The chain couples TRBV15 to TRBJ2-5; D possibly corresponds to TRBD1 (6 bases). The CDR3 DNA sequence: TGTGCCACCAGCAGAGTAGGGGGTCAAGAGACCCAGTACTTC. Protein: CATSRVGGQETQYF.